Below, 32 T cell receptor beta chains from the same sample are listed, as sequenced in a study of blood T cell repertoires in COVID-19. TCRdb's table, derived via immunoSEQ multiplex PCR, lists solely in-frame clones and lacks some. The table lists about 120,000 clones, 80% to 90% of them singletons. The sample comprised peripheral blood. These receptors came from a man in his 70s with active or convalescent COVID-19.

The CDR3 DNA follows: TGCAGTGGACTAGCGGCTTACGAGCAGTACTTC. This sequence encodes CSGLAAYEQYF. The chain links TRBV20-1 to TRBJ2-7, with 9 bases identical to TRBD2. The CDR3 totals 11 residues. Germline CDR1 is DFQATT and CDR2 is SNEGSKA (reference sequence). With V trimmed by 7 bases and J by 4 bases, 2 bases remained unmatched.

The V call is TRBV3-1 (or the pseudogene TRBV3-2), the J call TRBJ1-2; D may be TRBD1 (5 bases). The CDR3 totals 15 residues. With 6 bases removed from V and 8 bases from J, the gap between germline ends came to 22 bases. Looked up from germline, CDR1 is LGHDT and CDR2 is YNNKEL (reference sequence). DNA for the CDR3: TGTGCCAGCAGGCCTGCGGCAGGGCAGGGTAAGGGCTACACCTTC. It specifies CASRPAAGQGKGYTF.

The V and J genes are TRBV28 and TRBJ2-2; tentatively, D is TRBD2 (6 bases). Trimming took off 5 bases at V and 0 bases at J, with 13 bases between the two ends. Germline CDR1 reads MDHEN; CDR2 reads SYDVKM. The CDR3 spans 16 residues. The CDR3 reads CASSPPGTPNTGELFF. CDR3 nucleotide sequence: TGTGCCAGCAGTCCCCCCGGGACTCCGAACACCGGGGAGCTGTTTTTT.

The rearrangement links TRBV19 to TRBJ1-2, with 7 bases matching TRBD1. In germline, CDR1 is LNHDA, CDR2 SQIVND (reference sequence). This CDR3 is 13 amino acids long. Losses at the gene ends were 5 bases for V and 8 bases for J; bases not matched to a gene: 8. CDR3 bases: TGTGCCAGTAGTCCACGGACAGGAGGCGGCTACACCTTC. This codes for CASSPRTGGGYTF.

The chain employs TRBV5-4 and TRBJ1-1, with D possibly matching TRBD1 (5 bases). V was shortened by 0 bases and J by 1 base, with 7 bases between the two germline ends. The CDR3 is 14 amino acids. Germline CDR1 is SGHNT and CDR2 is YYREEE (reference sequence). The CDR3 sequence is CASSLDGGNTEAFF. The CDR3, as DNA: TGTGCCAGCAGCTTGGACGGGGGGAACACTGAAGCTTTCTTT. The complete variable domain, with remaining parts taken from reference TRBV5-4 and TRBJ1-1, reads ETGVTQSPTHLIKTRGQQVTLRCSSQSGHNTVSWYQQALGQGPQFIFQYYREEENGRGNFPPRFSGLQFPNYSSELNVNALELDDSALYLCASSLDGGNTEAFFGQGTRLTVV.

This chain uses TRBV5-1 with TRBJ2-2; 7 nucleotides agree with TRBD2. The CDR3 spans 18 residues. CDR1 and CDR2 (germline): SGHRS, YFSETQ. J was trimmed by 1 base and V by 0 bases; bases with no gene match: 9. The CDR3 region is CASSLVPSGTQNTGELFF. CDR3 bases: TGCGCCAGCAGCTTGGTTCCCAGCGGGACTCAGAACACCGGGGAGCTGTTTTTT.

The chain couples TRBV5-6 to TRBJ2-3, with 8 nucleotides matching TRBD2. From germline, CDR1 is SGHDT and CDR2 YYEEEE. The CDR3 runs to 15 residues. V shed 2 bases and J 5 bases; nucleotides not matched to a gene: 7. The CDR3 region has the DNA TGTGCCAGCAGCTTCCTCGGGAGGGCCAAAGATACGCAGTATTTT. This codes for CASSFLGRAKDTQYF.

The CDR3: CASSSVAGGSFITIGQFF. The CDR3 coding sequence is TGTGCCAGCAGCTCCGTAGCGGGAGGCTCCTTTATTACCATTGGGCAGTTCTTC. V is TRBV13 and J is TRBJ2-1; TRBD2 aligns across 10 bases. Germline V gene lookup returns CDR1 PRHDT and CDR2 FYEKMQ (reference sequence). The trim removed 4 bases at V and 12 bases at J, leaving 21 bases unmatched. The CDR3 is made up of 18 amino acids. The full variable domain, with the rest looked up from reference TRBV13 and TRBJ2-1, is AAGVIQSPRHLIKEKRETATLKCYPIPRHDTVYWYQQGPGQDPQFLISFYEKMQSDKGSIPDRFSAQQFSDYHSELNMSSLELGDSALYFCASSSVAGGSFITIGQFFGPGTRLTVL.

This clone was picked up one time. CDR3 sequence: CAPKAFTDRGDNQPQHF. In DNA, the CDR3 is TGTGCCCCCAAGGCATTTACCGACAGGGGGGACAATCAGCCCCAGCATTTT. This chain connects TRBV24-1 to TRBJ1-5; 9 nucleotides agree with TRBD1. The V and J ends lost 12 bases and 3 bases, in that order; junction bases with no gene match: 17. Germline V gene sequence: CDR1 KGHDR, CDR2 SFDVKD. The length of the CDR3 is 17 residues.

With respect to this clone: Other DNA variants within this sample encode the same CDR3. The genes are TRBV18 and TRBJ2-7, with 7 positions matching TRBD1. The V segment lost 6 bases and the J segment 4 bases; nucleotides outside the gene matches: 6. The CDR3 is made up of 13 amino acids. Germline loops: CDR1 KGHSH, CDR2 LQKENI. This CDR3 reads CASSPTGIYEQYF. The DNA of the CDR3 is TGTGCCAGCTCGCCGACAGGGATTTACGAGCAGTACTTC.

The chain is built from TRBV6-1 and TRBJ1-1, with D tentatively TRBD1 (5 bases). The germline gives CDR1 MNHNS, CDR2 SASEGT. The CDR3 spans 15 residues. Trimming pared 8 bases from V and 1 base from J, leaving 17 bases between. The CDR3 coding sequence is TGTGCCAGCGTTGTCGGGGGAACAGGGAACACTGAAGCTTTCTTT. This translates into CASVVGGTGNTEAFF.

The chain combines TRBV19 with TRBJ1-1; 8 nucleotides line up with TRBD1. Germline assignment: CDR1 LNHDA and CDR2 SQIVND (reference sequence). J gave up 7 bases and V 7 bases, and 14 bases lay outside the gene matches. This CDR3 has 15 residues. CDR3 in amino acids: CASNGQGYGEGEAFF. CDR3 nucleotide sequence: TGTGCCAGTAATGGACAGGGCTACGGCGAGGGTGAAGCTTTCTTT.

The genes are TRBV10-3 and TRBJ2-2, with D tentatively TRBD2 (6 bases). Germline lookup yields CDR1 ENHRY and CDR2 SYGVKD. There are 15 residues in the CDR3. V was shortened by 4 bases and J by 6 bases, with 15 bases between the two germline ends. The CDR3 region has the DNA TGTGCCATCAGTGGGCCAGGGTCGGGGGCCGGGGAGCTGTTTTTT. Its protein is CAISGPGSGAGELFF.

The chain recombines TRBV28 with TRBJ1-2; TRBD1 is a possible D gene (6 bases). The CDR3 consists of 13 residues. Deletions cut 6 bases from V and 4 bases from J, with 12 bases between. The V gene's germline CDR1 is MDHEN and CDR2 SYDVKM. The CDR3 DNA follows: TGTGCCAGCAGGTTGACAGGCCGCTATGGCTACACCTTC. Translation: CASRLTGRYGYTF.

With regard to this clone: Other DNA sequences from this sample encode an identical CDR3 as well. This CDR3 is CATSDSGPPSYNEQFF. The CDR3, as DNA: TGTGCCACCAGTGACAGCGGGCCACCCTCCTACAATGAGCAGTTCTTC. The chain links TRBV24-1 to TRBJ2-1; D might be TRBD2 (6 bases). CDR1 and CDR2 (germline): KGHDR, SFDVKD. Trimming removed 4 bases at V and 0 bases at J, with 12 bases between. This CDR3 has 16 amino acids.

This chain uses TRBV27 with TRBJ1-4; weak D call: TRBD1 (6 bases). Germline V gene lookup returns CDR1 MNHEY and CDR2 SMNVEV (reference sequence). The CDR3 loop spans 17 amino acids. Between the trimmed V and J ends, which lost 2 bases and 3 bases, there was a span of 16 bases. The CDR3 reads CASSLRGRGGSNEKLFF. The CDR3 nucleotides are TGTGCCAGCAGTTTACGCGGCAGGGGCGGATCTAATGAAAAACTGTTTTTT.

The chain links TRBV28 to TRBJ2-1, with TRBD2 identical over 12 bases. The length of the CDR3 is 16 residues. The J segment lost 7 bases and the V segment lost 5 bases, leaving 9 bases of the junction unmatched. Germline V lookup: CDR1 MDHEN, CDR2 SYDVKM. CDR3 sequence reads: CASSQTSGRIGNEQFF. In DNA, the CDR3 is TGTGCCAGCAGTCAAACTAGCGGGAGGATAGGGAATGAGCAGTTCTTC.

This clone appeared once. The genes are TRBV19 and TRBJ2-2; 8 bases map to TRBD1. Losses at the gene ends were 7 bases for V and 7 bases for J; bases not matched to a gene: 11. The germline gives CDR1 LNHDA, CDR2 SQIVND (reference sequence). The CDR3 loop spans 15 amino acids. The chain's CDR3 is CASIPPGGVGGELFF. CDR3 sequence (DNA): TGTGCCAGTATACCGCCAGGGGGCGTTGGCGGGGAGCTGTTTTTT.

CDR3 residues: CASSIGGRVYNEQFF. The CDR3 DNA reads as TGTGCCAGTAGTATTGGAGGGAGGGTGTACAATGAGCAGTTCTTC. The chain employs TRBV19 and TRBJ2-1, with 7 bases fitting TRBD2. Germline V gene data show CDR1 as LNHDA and CDR2 as SQIVND (reference sequence). Trimming at V came to 3 bases and at J to 4 bases, leaving 6 bases not matched to a gene. CDR3 length: 15 residues.

The V and J genes are TRBV4-1 and TRBJ2-7; D possibly corresponds to TRBD1 (6 bases). Trimming took 3 bases from V and 0 from J, leaving 12 bases between them. The germline CDR1 and CDR2 sequences are MGHRA and YSYEKL. CDR3 length equals 15 residues. CDR3 region: CASSQPGTPSYEQYF. The CDR3 coding sequence is TGCGCCAGCAGCCAGCCAGGGACACCCTCCTACGAGCAGTACTTC.

The chain recombines TRBV14 with TRBJ2-2; TRBD2 agrees at 8 bases. The germline CDR1 and CDR2 sequences are SGHDN and FVKESK. V was clipped by 4 bases and J by 0 bases; unmatched bases: 7. The CDR3 length is 17 residues. The CDR3 DNA is TGTGCCAGCAGCCTCCGTTGGACTAGCACGAACACCGGGGAGCTGTTTTTT. Protein sequence: CASSLRWTSTNTGELFF.

V gene TRBV3-1 (or the pseudogene TRBV3-2) combines with J gene TRBJ1-4, with 9 nucleotides matching TRBD1. This CDR3 is built from 16 residues. J was trimmed by 8 bases and V by 0 bases; bases with no gene match: 7. Germline V gene sequence: CDR1 LGHDT, CDR2 YNNKEL (reference sequence). CDR3 bases: TGTGCCAGCAGCCAAGATTTTGGGACAGGGACCGAAAAACTGTTTTTT. Its translation: CASSQDFGTGTEKLFF.

The chain's CDR3 is CASSSTGGRESPLHF. In DNA form, the CDR3 reads TGTGCCAGCAGTTCCACAGGGGGACGGGAGTCACCCCTCCACTTT. The J gene is TRBJ1-6, the V gene TRBV6-5; 8 positions agree with TRBD1. The V gene's germline CDR1 is MNHEY and CDR2 SVGAGI. The CDR3 length is 15 residues. V was pared by 4 bases and J by 10 bases, with 9 bases of the junction left unmatched.

The chain combines TRBV6-5 with TRBJ2-1, with TRBD1 as a possible D gene (5 bases). Germline CDR1 reads MNHEY; CDR2 reads SVGAGI. Trimming took 0 bases from V and 4 from J, leaving 7 bases between them. CDR3 length: 14 amino acids. The DNA of the CDR3 is TGTGCCAGCAGTTACTCTGGGGCATACAATGAGCAGTTCTTC. Its protein product is CASSYSGAYNEQFF.

CDR3: CAWRGQGDSPLHF. In nucleotides, the CDR3 is TGTGCCTGGAGAGGACAGGGGGATTCACCCCTCCACTTT. The rearrangement uses TRBV30 and TRBJ1-6; 10 nucleotides agree with TRBD1. Germline-derived CDR1 and CDR2 are GTSNPN and SVGIG (reference sequence). This CDR3 spans 13 amino acids. V gave up 3 bases and J gave up 8 bases; unmatched junction bases: 1.

This chain links TRBV24-1 with TRBJ2-5; 9 bases map to TRBD1. Germline CDR1 and CDR2: KGHDR and SFDVKD. This CDR3 is 15 amino acids long. The V gene end was trimmed by 4 bases and the J gene end by 5 bases; junction bases not matched to a gene: 7. The CDR3 DNA sequence: TGTGCCACCAGTGACCAGACAGGGGGGTACGAGACCCAGTACTTC. Translation gives CATSDQTGGYETQYF.

The V and J genes are TRBV2 and TRBJ1-6; 9 bases are shared with TRBD1. This CDR3 spans 15 amino acids. CDR1 is SNHLY and CDR2 is FYNNEI in the germline V gene. J lost 7 bases, V lost 7 bases, and 8 bases had no gene match. CDR3 DNA: TGTGCCAGCACAGGGGACAGGGCGCAAAATTCACCCCTCCACTTT. It translates to CASTGDRAQNSPLHF.

This chain uses TRBV28 with TRBJ1-2, with D perhaps TRBD1 (6 bases). V dropped 7 bases and J dropped 2 bases, with 14 bases sitting between them. Germline assignment: CDR1 MDHEN and CDR2 SYDVKM. The CDR3 extends over 14 amino acids. The chain's CDR3 is CASTPDQGNYGYTF. The CDR3 DNA is TGTGCCAGCACCCCGGACCAGGGGAACTATGGCTACACCTTC.

CDR3 nucleotides: TGTGCCAGCAGCTTAGGTCTGGGCCTCAGGGGCGTGGGTTCACCCCTCCACTTT. This encodes CASSLGLGLRGVGSPLHF. The chain couples TRBV7-2 to TRBJ1-6, with a weak D call TRBD1 (6 bases). Germline V gives CDR1 SGHTA, CDR2 FQGNSA. Deletions cut 1 base from V and 9 bases from J, with 22 bases between. The CDR3 length is 18 residues.

The chain recombines TRBV6-5 with TRBJ2-7; 7 nucleotides line up with TRBD1. CDR1 and CDR2 (germline): MNHEY, SVGAGI. The CDR3 contains 12 residues. J was trimmed by 5 bases and V by 5 bases; bases with no gene match: 3. The CDR3 is CASSRGGHEQYF. In nucleotides, the CDR3 is TGTGCCAGCAGTAGAGGGGGCCACGAGCAGTACTTC.

The rearrangement links TRBV29-1 to TRBJ1-5; the match to TRBD1 covers 8 bases. The V gene's germline CDR1 is SQVTM and CDR2 ANQGSEA. CDR3 length: 14 amino acids. J lost 2 bases, V lost 7 bases, and 7 bases had no gene match. The CDR3 loop is CSASTGEGNQPQHF. CDR3 DNA: TGCAGCGCCTCGACAGGGGAGGGCAATCAGCCCCAGCATTTT.

The CDR3 bases are TGTGCCAGCAGCCGCTTTACAGGGGCGATCTACAATGAGCAGTTCTTC. This encodes CASSRFTGAIYNEQFF. J is TRBJ2-1 and V is TRBV6-2 or TRBV6-3; TRBD1 matches at 7 bases. V shed 6 bases and J 3 bases; nucleotides not matched to a gene: 11. The CDR3 extends over 16 amino acids. Germline CDR1 is MNHEY and CDR2 is SVGEGT.